This TCR beta chain was recorded in a study of molecular identifiers for immune sequencing clone quantification. Study conclusions and caveats: A single cell's spiked Jurkat TCR RNA was reportedly detectable among roughly 1 million naive cells.

TCRdb redid the calling of the PCR reads with MiXCR, one entry per CDR3 protein. Of 250,000 to 400,000 distinct CDR3 sequences listed, about 21% are singletons. V lost 0 bases to trimming and J lost 0 bases, with 15 bases between them. Per the germline V gene, CDR1 is SGHKS and CDR2 is YYEKEE (reference sequence). The CDR3 loop spans 18 amino acids. This clonotype was observed many times. Its matching antigen is unknown. V usage is TRBV5-5 and J usage is TRBJ1-4, with D maybe TRBD1 (5 bases). The TCR sequence derives from a human donor in good health. Some libraries in this study had Jurkat cell RNA spiked in. Material: naive CD8+ T cells from blood, with Jurkat cell RNA spiked in. Sample subset: FACS-sorted CD8+CD4-CCR7+CD45RA+ naive T cells. In DNA form, the CDR3 reads TGTGCCAGCAGCTTGGATGGCCTAGGGACCGCAACTAATGAAAAACTGTTTTTT. Protein product: CASSLDGLGTATNEKLFF.